What follows are 6 T cell receptor beta chains derived from one specimen sequenced in a study of blood T cell repertoires in COVID-19. Some clones are missing from TCRdb's copy, which holds only in-frame ones; the method was immunoSEQ multiplex PCR. Here the sample spans 100,000 to 150,000 clones, roughly 82% being singletons. Material: peripheral blood. Receptor source: a human donor in a cohort sampled during active COVID-19.

This chain joins TRBV5-1 and TRBJ2-5, with TRBD1 matching over 9 bases. V lost 4 bases, J lost 4 bases, and 8 bases stayed unmatched. Germline V gives CDR1 SGHRS, CDR2 YFSETQ. CDR3 size: 15 residues. As DNA, the CDR3 is TGCGCCAGCAGCGATACAGGGGGCGGAGGAGAGACCCAGTACTTC. Residues: CASSDTGGGGETQYF.

This chain links TRBV4-3 with TRBJ2-2; tentative D call: TRBD2 (6 bases). Per the germline V gene, CDR1 is LGHNA and CDR2 is YSLEER. The CDR3 consists of 15 residues. Trimming shortened V by 4 bases and J by 6 bases, and 15 bases separated the two germline ends. DNA for the CDR3: TGCGCCAGCAGCCCCGTGGCGGGATTGGCCGGGGAGCTGTTTTTT. Translation: CASSPVAGLAGELFF.

The chain joins TRBV7-9 to TRBJ2-1; 7 bases agree with TRBD2. Germline CDR1 is SEHNR and CDR2 is FQNEAQ (reference sequence). The CDR3 has 16 residues. V shed 5 bases and J 8 bases; nucleotides not matched to a gene: 15. The CDR3 DNA reads as TGTGCCAGCAGCGACGGAAGGGAGGGCCGTTTCGATGAGCAGTTCTTC. This translates into CASSDGREGRFDEQFF.

The gene calls are TRBV3-1 (or the pseudogene TRBV3-2) and TRBJ1-1; 8 bases match TRBD1. Trimming took 7 bases from V and 6 from J; bases not matched to a gene: 4. CDR1 is LGHDT, CDR2 YNNKEL, per germline (reference sequence). CDR3 length: 12 amino acids. For the CDR3, the DNA is TGTGCCAGCACCACGACAGGGGCTGAAGCTTTCTTT. Amino acids: CASTTTGAEAFF.

This rearrangement joins TRBV3-1 (or the pseudogene TRBV3-2) to TRBJ2-5; 7 bases match TRBD2. Germline CDR1 reads LGHDT; CDR2 reads YNNKEL (reference sequence). CDR3 length: 14 amino acids. The trim removed 4 bases at V and 5 bases at J, leaving 7 bases unmatched. CDR3 region: CASSPRTSWETQYF. As DNA, the CDR3 is TGTGCCAGCAGCCCCCGGACTAGTTGGGAGACCCAGTACTTC.

This chain links TRBV18 with TRBJ2-5; D gene ambiguous. The CDR3 is 15 amino acids. Germline V CDR1 and CDR2: KGHSH, LQKENI. Trimming took 4 bases from V and 3 from J, leaving 15 bases between them. The CDR3 loop is CASSLSFERKETQYF. The CDR3 DNA sequence: TGTGCCAGCTCACTCTCTTTTGAGAGAAAAGAGACCCAGTACTTC.